This T cell receptor (beta chain) was sequenced in a study of CD8 T cells in Susac syndrome. The sequenced target, TCR beta, came from blood CD8+ and CD4+ T cells. Healthy donors acted as controls, with matching for age and sex. Details on this clonotype: Its target is unknown.

V gave up 4 bases and J gave up 3 bases, with 15 bases separating them. The germline V gene encodes CDR1 SGHTA and CDR2 FQGNSA. The length of the CDR3 is 15 residues. Study-level findings and limits: In its TCR sequencing and HLA analysis, the study acknowledged that the number of individuals was relatively small.

Random hexamers were used to reverse transcribe an amount of roughly 0.5 to 1 ug RNA. The immunoSEQ assay covered 54 Vbeta and 13 Jbeta segments for CDR3. TCRdb re-analysed the immunoSEQ multiplex PCR reads in MiXCR, keeping a single row per CDR3 protein. The sample holds roughly 200,000 distinct CDR3 sequences, 85% to 95% seen once. Sequencing input: CD4+ T cells from PBMCs. This receptor was obtained from a human donor in good health. This chain uses TRBV7-2 with TRBJ2-5; D gene unclear. The CDR3 protein is CASSWRTDLKETQYF. Here the CDR3 DNA reads TGTGCCAGCAGCTGGAGAACGGACCTCAAAGAGACCCAGTACTTC.